Listed below are T cell receptor beta chains from one sample, sequenced in a study of blood T cell repertoires in COVID-19. TCRdb keeps only in-frame clones here, not all; method: immunoSEQ multiplex PCR. The sample lists 650,000 to 800,000 clones, 90% occurring once. Input material: peripheral blood. The source is a woman younger than 30 with acute or convalescent COVID-19. Both conserved end residues are part of each CDR3. D genes are given only for firm matches. Not every row has a clone size; where given, it reads once, few, many or a size class.

d_call	v_call	j_call	clone_size	cdr3_nt	cdr3_aa
TRBD2	TRBV6-2/TRBV6-3	TRBJ2-7	NA	TGTGCCAGCAGTGTTGATCTAGCGGGGGGGCCTGACTACGAGCAGTACTTC	CASSVDLAGGPDYEQYF
TRBD2	TRBV2	TRBJ2-1	NA	TGTGCCAGCAGTGAAGGGGGAGGGGAGCAGTTCTTC	CASSEGGGEQFF
NA	TRBV6-6	TRBJ2-7	NA	TGTGCCAGCAGTTCCCCCCACGACTTTGCGGGCTACGAGCAGTACTTC	CASSSPHDFAGYEQYF
NA	TRBV7-2	TRBJ2-1	NA	TGTGCCAGCAGCTTACTCGGGGGGCCCTACAATGAGCAGTTCTTC	CASSLLGGPYNEQFF
NA	TRBV6-2/TRBV6-3	TRBJ1-2	NA	TGTGCCAGCAGTTACCTTTTCGGGGAAAACTATGGCTACACCTTC	CASSYLFGENYGYTF
NA	TRBV6-1	TRBJ1-6	few	TGTGCCAGCAGTGAACAGGATAATTCACCCCTCCACTTT	CASSEQDNSPLHF
TRBD1	TRBV7-9	TRBJ1-3	NA	TGTGCCAGCAGGTTGGACAGGGGAAAGGGAAACACCATATATTTT	CASRLDRGKGNTIYF
TRBD1	TRBV20-1	TRBJ2-7	NA	TGCAGTGCTAGTTTCGGACAGGGATGGGAGCAGTACTTC	CSASFGQGWEQYF
TRBD1	TRBV5-1	TRBJ2-1	NA	TGCGCCAGCAGCGCGCTTGGGACAGGGGGACCCTACAATGAGCAGTTCTTC	CASSALGTGGPYNEQFF
NA	TRBV29-1	TRBJ2-1	NA	TGCAGCGTTGAAGATCAAGGACAGCACTCTTCCTACAATGAGCAGTTCTTC	CSVEDQGQHSSYNEQFF
NA	TRBV9	TRBJ1-1	NA	TGTGCCAGCAGCCCCACCGGGGGGAAGAGCGCGAACACTGAAGCTTTCTTT	CASSPTGGKSANTEAFF
NA	TRBV7-9	TRBJ2-7	once	TGTGCCAGCACGCCAGAAGGTCAGCCCTCTAGGGAGCAGTACTTC	CASTPEGQPSREQYF
NA	TRBV30	TRBJ2-7	NA	TGTGCCTGGAGTGTAGGACTCTCGAGCTCCTACGAGCAGTACTTC	CAWSVGLSSSYEQYF
TRBD1	TRBV18	TRBJ2-7	NA	TGTGCCAGCTCTCCGACATCAGGGACAGACTACGAGCAGTACTTC	CASSPTSGTDYEQYF
TRBD1	TRBV5-1	TRBJ1-4	NA	TGCGCCAGCAGCTTGGGGCCGAGACAGGGCTATGAAAAACTGTTTTTT	CASSLGPRQGYEKLFF
TRBD1	TRBV6-4	TRBJ2-3	once	TGTGCCAGCAGTATGCGCGACAGGGAATTCGCAGATACGCAGTATTTT	CASSMRDREFADTQYF
NA	TRBV5-1	TRBJ1-4	NA	TGCGCCAGCAGCTTGGAAGGGGTAACTAATGAAAAACTGTTTTTT	CASSLEGVTNEKLFF
TRBD2	TRBV7-3	TRBJ2-7	NA	TGTGCCAGCAGCCCCGGGGGGAGCTCCTACGAGCAGTACTTC	CASSPGGSSYEQYF
NA	TRBV7-6	TRBJ2-7	NA	TGTGCCAGCAGCTTAGGCGGCAGTGTTTACGAGCAGTACTTC	CASSLGGSVYEQYF
NA	TRBV7-2	TRBJ1-2	NA	TGTGCCAGCAGCTCGACACTTCCCAGCTATGGCTACACCTTC	CASSSTLPSYGYTF
NA	TRBV7-3	TRBJ2-2	once	TGTGCCAGCAGCTTTCGAGGGTCGAACACCGGGGAGCTGTTTTTT	CASSFRGSNTGELFF
NA	TRBV5-1	TRBJ1-1	NA	TGCGCCAGCAGCCCAGCGGGGGGTTGGACTGAAGCTTTCTTT	CASSPAGGWTEAFF
NA	TRBV30	TRBJ2-3	NA	TGTGCCTACGACAGGCGCACAGATACGCAGTATTTT	CAYDRRTDTQYF
NA	TRBV5-6	TRBJ1-2	NA	TGTGCCAGCAGCTTGCAACAGAACTATGGCTACACCTTC	CASSLQQNYGYTF
TRBD1	TRBV29-1	TRBJ1-1	once	TGCAGCGCCGACAGGGTGAACACTGAAGCTTTCTTT	CSADRVNTEAFF
NA	TRBV30	TRBJ1-6	NA	TGTGCCTGGAGCAGGGGCAGCGATAATTCACCCCTCCACTTT	CAWSRGSDNSPLHF
TRBD2	TRBV6-1	TRBJ2-3	NA	TGTGCCAGCAGTGAAGCAAGCGGGAGAGGCACAGATACGCAGTATTTT	CASSEASGRGTDTQYF
TRBD2	TRBV2	TRBJ2-7	once	TGTGCCAGCCTCGGACACGGGACTAGCGGGGGGGCCCGGGGGGAGCAGTACTTC	CASLGHGTSGGARGEQYF
NA	TRBV6-2/TRBV6-3	TRBJ1-1	NA	TGTGCCAGCAGTGCCGACAAAATAGCTGAAGCTTTCTTT	CASSADKIAEAFF
NA	TRBV11-2	TRBJ1-3	NA	TGTGCCAGCAGCTTAGCAGGAACACGCTCTGGAAACACCATATATTTT	CASSLAGTRSGNTIYF
NA	TRBV7-2	TRBJ2-7	NA	TGTGCCAGCAGTACGAACAGGTTGTCCTACGAGCAGTACTTC	CASSTNRLSYEQYF
TRBD1	TRBV2	TRBJ1-1	once	TGTGCCAGCAGTGCCCGGGACAGGGGTGAAGCTTTCTTT	CASSARDRGEAFF
TRBD1	TRBV11-2	TRBJ1-5	NA	TGTGCCAGCAGCGGACAGGGGCTTCAGCCCCAGCATTTT	CASSGQGLQPQHF
NA	TRBV11-2	TRBJ1-1	NA	TGTGCCAGCAGCCGGGAGGGGACTGAAGCTTTCTTT	CASSREGTEAFF
NA	TRBV30	TRBJ1-1	NA	TGTGCCCAGGAACGGAACACTGAAGCTTTCTTT	CAQERNTEAFF
NA	TRBV19	TRBJ2-3	NA	TGTGCCAGTAGTATAGTTGGGCCCCTAGCAACAGATACGCAGTATTTT	CASSIVGPLATDTQYF
TRBD1	TRBV5-1	TRBJ2-7	NA	TGCGCCAGCAGCTTGGCCGGGACAGGGGTTGTTGAGCAGTACTTC	CASSLAGTGVVEQYF
NA	TRBV25-1	TRBJ1-1	NA	TGTGCCAGCAGTGAATACAGCAGGACTGAAGCTTTCTTT	CASSEYSRTEAFF
TRBD1	TRBV27	TRBJ1-5	NA	TGTGCCAGCAGTTTGTTAGGGGGCGGCAATCAGCCCCAGCATTTT	CASSLLGGGNQPQHF
NA	TRBV5-1	TRBJ2-4	NA	TGCGCCAGCAGCTTTGGGTTAATTCCAGGGGAAAACATTCAGTACTTC	CASSFGLIPGENIQYF
TRBD1	TRBV4-3	TRBJ2-7	NA	TGCGCCAGCAGCCAGGGTCCAGTGACAGGGACCTCCTACGAGCAGTACTTC	CASSQGPVTGTSYEQYF
TRBD1	TRBV7-7	TRBJ2-3	once	TGTGCCAGCAGCTTAGGACAGGGACCCACAGATACGCAGTATTTT	CASSLGQGPTDTQYF
TRBD1	TRBV18	TRBJ2-7	NA	TGTGCCAGCTCACCGCGGGACAGGTCGTACGAGCAGTACTTC	CASSPRDRSYEQYF
NA	TRBV19	TRBJ1-5	NA	TGTGCCAGTCGCGGGGGCGGCAATCAGCCCCAGCATTTT	CASRGGGNQPQHF
NA	TRBV9	TRBJ1-2	NA	TGTGCCAGCAGCCCCCAGGGGCAGTATGGCTACACCTTC	CASSPQGQYGYTF
NA	TRBV12-3/TRBV12-4	TRBJ2-3	NA	TGTGCCAGCAGTTCTAGCACAGATACGCAGTATTTT	CASSSSTDTQYF
NA	TRBV4-1	TRBJ1-3	NA	TGCGCCAGCAGCCAAGTACTCAGGGGTTACACTGGAAACACCATATATTTT	CASSQVLRGYTGNTIYF
NA	TRBV7-2	TRBJ2-7	once	TGTGCCAGCAGCTTAAGTGGTGACCCGGAGACCTACGAGCAGTACTTC	CASSLSGDPETYEQYF
NA	TRBV3-1/TRBV3-2	TRBJ2-6	few	TGTGCCAGCAGCCCCTCCCGGACAGACTCTGGGGCCAACGTCCTGACTTTC	CASSPSRTDSGANVLTF
TRBD2	TRBV7-9	TRBJ2-7	NA	TGTGCCAGCAGCTTAGACCGAGGGAGGGGATACACCTACGAGCAGTACTTC	CASSLDRGRGYTYEQYF
TRBD1	TRBV11-2	TRBJ2-7	NA	TGTGCCAGCAGCTTGGGACAGGGGGCCTACGAGCAGTACTTC	CASSLGQGAYEQYF
NA	TRBV24-1	TRBJ2-1	NA	TGTGCCACCAGTGATCCAGACAGTCCTCCAGCCAACAATGAGCAGTTCTTC	CATSDPDSPPANNEQFF
TRBD1	TRBV2	TRBJ1-5	NA	TGTGCCAGCAGGACAGGGTGGGAACAGCCCCAGCATTTT	CASRTGWEQPQHF
NA	TRBV19	TRBJ1-1	NA	TGTGCCAGCAGCACAGGTACTGAAGCTTTCTTT	CASSTGTEAFF
NA	TRBV30	TRBJ1-2	NA	TGTGCCTGGAGTGTACAGGGCCCTCCCAATCGATTC	CAWSVQGPPNRF